This TCR beta chain comes out of a study of shared clonotypes between healthy human individuals. Here immunoSEQ multiplex PCR was the method, and the copy in TCRdb shows in-frame clones only, minus some. The table has more than 2,000,000 clones, approximately 92% seen once. This CDR3 has 17 amino acids. The V gene's germline CDR1 is SEHNR and CDR2 FQNEAQ (reference sequence). The ends lost 0 bases at V and 3 bases at J; junction bases unmatched: 4. The receptor was derived from a man aged 18 to 30 in good health. Material: naive CD4+ T cells sorted from blood. Subset given: CD45RA+ positively selected. V is TRBV7-9 and J is TRBJ2-6; 8 nucleotides line up with TRBD1. CDR3 sequence (DNA): TGTGCCAGCAGCTTAGCCCTGACAGGGGATGGGGCCAACGTCCTGACTTTC. Its protein product is CASSLALTGDGANVLTF.